This T cell receptor beta chain came from a study of Ad26.COV2.S vaccination and SARS-CoV-2 variants. Study-level information: Each vaccinee took Ad26.COV2.S intramuscularly, once or twice 56 days apart.

V shed 2 bases and J shed 7 bases, with 14 bases lying between them. This CDR3 comprises 15 residues. CDR1 SGHDN and CDR2 FVKESK come from the germline V gene. Treatment reported: some 20 received Ad26.COV2.S at low or high dose, single or two shots; several received placebo; per-sample allocation not given. Specimen acquisition occurred on day 63 following the initial vaccine or placebo injection. Profiled with immunoSEQ multiplex PCR; TCRdb holds only in-frame clones, not every one. The table records about 350,000 clones, roughly 90% of them present only once. The sequence derives from a person aged 18-65 years who received the Ad26.COV2.S COVID-19 vaccine or a placebo. The chain has TRBV14 and TRBJ1-4, with D possibly matching TRBD1 (6 bases). Sequenced here: peripheral blood, sampled in a trial of Ad26.COV2.S vaccine versus placebo. The CDR3 reads CASSQIQGIGEKLFF. CDR3 DNA: TGTGCCAGCAGCCAAATACAGGGCATAGGTGAAAAACTGTTTTTT.